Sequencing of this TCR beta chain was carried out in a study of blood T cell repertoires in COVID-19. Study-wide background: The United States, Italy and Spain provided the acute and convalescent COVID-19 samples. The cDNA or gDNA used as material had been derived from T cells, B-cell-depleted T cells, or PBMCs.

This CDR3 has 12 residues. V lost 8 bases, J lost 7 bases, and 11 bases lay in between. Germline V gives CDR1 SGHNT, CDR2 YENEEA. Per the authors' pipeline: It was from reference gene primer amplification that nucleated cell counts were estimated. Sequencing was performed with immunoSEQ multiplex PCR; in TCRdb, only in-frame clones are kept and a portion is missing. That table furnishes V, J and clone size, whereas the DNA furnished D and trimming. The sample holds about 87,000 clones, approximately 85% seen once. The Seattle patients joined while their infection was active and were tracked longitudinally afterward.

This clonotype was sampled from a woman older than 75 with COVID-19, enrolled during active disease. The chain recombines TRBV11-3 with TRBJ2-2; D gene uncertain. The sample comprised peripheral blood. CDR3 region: CASRRSGGELFF. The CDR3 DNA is TGTGCCAGCCGGAGATCGGGCGGGGAGCTGTTTTTT.